The 12 T cell receptor beta chains below come from one sample, sequenced in a study of T cell repertoires in cytomegalovirus infection (dated by TCRdb to between 2017 and 2020). The instrument given in TCRdb is Illumina HiSeq 1500. Using fastp at Q25 and MiXCR, TCRdb reprocessed the public reads and kept productive beta chains. A single entry per CDR3 protein holds the most common genes and DNA from its merged rows. In this sample the table shows around 740,000 distinct CDR3 sequences, about 40% of which occur a single time. 2.8% of the sample lies in the top ten. The sequenced sample consisted of PBMCs. The origin of the receptors is a human donor in good health (CMV status not recorded). Some clones in this sample may be carry-over from other donors' samples.

This chain links TRBV5-4 with TRBJ2-1; D unresolved. V was shortened by 3 bases and J by 6 bases, with 7 bases between the two germline ends. The CDR3 length is 12 residues. CDR1 SGHNT and CDR2 YYREEE come from the germline V gene (reference sequence). The CDR3 sequence is CASSSNTNEQFF. The CDR3 nucleotides are TGTGCCAGCAGCTCAAATACCAATGAGCAGTTCTTC.

CDR3 loop: CASSLLSYQETQYF. CDR3 bases: TGTGCCAGCAGTTTACTCAGTTACCAAGAGACCCAGTACTTC. The gene calls are TRBV27 and TRBJ2-5; D is uncertain. The CDR3 spans 14 residues. The germline V gene encodes CDR1 MNHEY and CDR2 SMNVEV (reference sequence). Trimming took 2 bases from V and 0 from J, leaving 7 bases between them.

This clonotype has a count of ten or more. The chain joins TRBV7-8 to TRBJ1-5; a possible D gene is TRBD1 (6 bases). This CDR3 spans 15 amino acids. The germline CDR1 and CDR2 sequences are SGHVS and FQNEAQ. V was trimmed by 5 bases and J by 3 bases, leaving 14 bases between them. The CDR3 DNA follows: TGTGCCAGCAGCGTAAGGTGGGACAACAATCAGCCCCAGCATTTT. This translates into CASSVRWDNNQPQHF.

V is TRBV10-2 and J is TRBJ1-1, with no clear D. In germline, CDR1 is WSHSY, CDR2 SAAADI. V was shortened by 4 bases and J by 5 bases, with 5 bases between the two germline ends. The CDR3 spans 11 residues. For the CDR3, the DNA is TGCGCCAGCAGTGTTGTTACTGAAGCTTTCTTT. Its protein product is CASSVVTEAFF.

This clonotype was counted a few times. The chain recombines TRBV7-8 with TRBJ2-1; the match to TRBD2 covers 10 bases. Trimming at V came to 6 bases and at J to 0 bases, leaving 14 bases not matched to a gene. CDR1 and CDR2 from the germline V gene are SGHVS and FQNEAQ. This CDR3 region has 19 residues. CDR3: CASRLIAGGLLSSYNEQFF. The CDR3 region has the DNA TGTGCCAGCAGGTTAATAGCGGGGGGCCTACTGAGCTCCTACAATGAGCAGTTCTTC.

V and J are TRBV6-5 and TRBJ2-1; 7 positions match TRBD2. The germline V gene has CDR1 MNHEY and CDR2 SVGAGI. V was clipped by 2 bases and J by 4 bases; unmatched bases: 8. The length of the CDR3 is 16 residues. The CDR3 region is CASSYGAGARYNEQFF. The CDR3 region has the DNA TGTGCCAGCAGTTACGGCGCGGGAGCTAGGTACAATGAGCAGTTCTTC.

V usage is TRBV28 and J usage is TRBJ2-3, with 7 bases fitting TRBD2. The V gene end was trimmed by 1 base and the J gene end by 4 bases; junction bases not matched to a gene: 11. Germline V CDR1 and CDR2: MDHEN, SYDVKM. The CDR3 covers 17 residues. In nucleotides, the CDR3 is TGTGCCAGCAGTTTATTTGGTCCAGCGGGAACGTCAGATACGCAGTATTTT. Amino acid sequence: CASSLFGPAGTSDTQYF. Filled out from reference TRBV28 and TRBJ2-3, the complete variable domain reads DVKVTQSSRYLVKRTGEKVFLECVQDMDHENMFWYRQDPGLGLRLIYFSYDVKMKEKGDIPEGYSVSREKKERFSLILESASTNQTSMYLCASSLFGPAGTSDTQYFGPGTRLTVL.

V is TRBV6-2 or TRBV6-3 and J is TRBJ2-1; 9 bases agree with TRBD2. The J segment lost 8 bases and the V segment lost 0 bases, leaving 8 bases of the junction unmatched. From germline, CDR1 is MNHEY and CDR2 SVGEGT. The CDR3 has 16 residues. Here the CDR3 DNA reads TGTGCCAGCAGTTACTCGCCGGGACTAGCTTCGGATGAGCAGTTCTTC. This sequence encodes CASSYSPGLASDEQFF.

The rearrangement uses TRBV12-3 or TRBV12-4 and TRBJ2-7; 9 nucleotides align to TRBD1. The junction had 13 bases not matched to a gene; V was cut back by 6 bases and J by 7 bases. This CDR3 has 15 amino acids. The CDR3 coding sequence is TGTGCCAGCAGCCGCACGGACAGGGGAACGGGTGAGCAGTACTTC. Protein product: CASSRTDRGTGEQYF.

This clonotype was seen ten or more times. The V call is TRBV7-2, the J call TRBJ2-3, with D hard to call. This CDR3 has 14 amino acids. CDR1 SGHTA and CDR2 FQGNSA come from the germline V gene. V was trimmed by 4 bases and J by 5 bases, leaving 13 bases between them. The CDR3 here is CASSSGGWGDTQYF. CDR3 bases: TGTGCCAGCAGCTCCGGTGGATGGGGAGATACGCAGTATTTT. Filled out from reference TRBV7-2 and TRBJ2-3, the complete variable domain reads GAGVSQSPSNKVTEKGKDVELRCDPISGHTALYWYRQSLGQGLEFLIYFQGNSAPDKSGLPSDRFSAERTGGSVSTLTIQRTQQEDSAVYLCASSSGGWGDTQYFGPGTRLTVL.

A few counts support this clonotype. The chain employs TRBV19 and TRBJ2-1, with 7 positions matching TRBD1. The germline V gene encodes CDR1 LNHDA and CDR2 SQIVND (reference sequence). This CDR3 spans 14 amino acids. V gave up 4 bases and J gave up 3 bases; unmatched junction bases: 3. CDR3 region: CASSNGQDYNEQFF. The DNA for the CDR3 is TGTGCCAGTAGTAACGGACAGGACTACAATGAGCAGTTCTTC.

CDR3 region: CATLSTGRLTYGYTF. The CDR3 nucleotides are TGTGCCACCCTCTCGACCGGGAGGCTTACATATGGCTACACCTTC. V gene TRBV28 combines with J gene TRBJ1-2; no clear D gene. Germline CDR1 and CDR2: MDHEN and SYDVKM. The CDR3 consists of 15 residues. V was shortened by 10 bases and J by 5 bases, with 23 bases between the two germline ends.